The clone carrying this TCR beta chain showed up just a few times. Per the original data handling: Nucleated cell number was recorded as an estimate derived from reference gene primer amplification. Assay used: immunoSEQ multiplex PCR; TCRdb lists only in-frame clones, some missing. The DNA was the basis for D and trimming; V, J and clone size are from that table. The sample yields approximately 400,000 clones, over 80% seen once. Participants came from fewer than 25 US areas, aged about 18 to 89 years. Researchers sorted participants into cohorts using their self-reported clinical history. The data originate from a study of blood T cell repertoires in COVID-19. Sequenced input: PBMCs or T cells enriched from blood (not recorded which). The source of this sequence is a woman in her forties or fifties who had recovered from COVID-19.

This CDR3 reads CASSQGLAEADTQYF. In nucleotides, the CDR3 is TGTGCCAGCAGCCAGGGACTAGCAGAAGCAGATACGCAGTATTTT. The rearrangement links TRBV3-1 (or the pseudogene TRBV3-2) to TRBJ2-3; 9 bases are a match to TRBD2. The V and J ends lost 3 bases and 4 bases, in that order; junction bases with no gene match: 5. The germline V gene encodes CDR1 LGHDT and CDR2 YNNKEL (reference sequence). The CDR3 is made up of 15 amino acids.